This passage covers 26 T cell receptor beta chains from one sample sequenced in a study of graft-versus-host responses after intestinal transplantation. Which antigens these TCRs recognize remains unknown. Clones were read by immunoSEQ multiplex PCR, and TCRdb kept only the in-frame ones, dropping some. The data contain about 130,000 clones, approximately 91% of them singletons. Sequencing was performed on unstimulated CD4+ T cells sorted from spleen or lymph node cells, taken before intestinal transplant. These receptors all stem from a human donor who received an intestinal transplant.

V gene TRBV28 combines with J gene TRBJ2-7, with 8 positions matching TRBD1. The CDR3 loop spans 16 amino acids. Trimming cost V 3 bases and J 4 bases; bases outside gene matches: 11. Germline loops: CDR1 MDHEN, CDR2 SYDVKM. CDR3 in amino acids: CASSFIVSGGLYEQYF. For the CDR3, the DNA is TGTGCCAGCAGTTTCATCGTTTCAGGGGGCTTGTACGAGCAGTACTTC. The full variable domain, completed using reference TRBV28 and TRBJ2-7, is DVKVTQSSRYLVKRTGEKVFLECVQDMDHENMFWYRQDPGLGLRLIYFSYDVKMKEKGDIPEGYSVSREKKERFSLILESASTNQTSMYLCASSFIVSGGLYEQYFGPGTRLTVT.

The chain combines TRBV7-2 with TRBJ2-7; 11 bases map to TRBD1. The CDR3 spans 16 residues. V dropped 2 bases and J dropped 4; count of bases not matched to a gene: 7. Per the germline V gene, CDR1 is SGHTA and CDR2 is FQGNSA. The CDR3 loop reads CASSLQGQGARYEQYF. The CDR3 DNA sequence: TGTGCCAGCAGCTTACAAGGACAGGGGGCAAGATACGAGCAGTACTTC.

This sequence joins TRBV20-1 and TRBJ2-5, with D uncertain. V gave up 2 bases and J gave up 5 bases, with 6 bases separating them. The CDR3 runs 11 residues. The germline gives CDR1 DFQATT, CDR2 SNEGSKA (reference sequence). CDR3 coding DNA: TGCAGTGCTAGATTCATTGAGACCCAGTACTTC. It is translated as CSARFIETQYF.

This chain joins TRBV18 and TRBJ2-7; D is uncertain. The germline V and J ends were trimmed by 3 bases and 3 bases, with 9 bases remaining between them. This CDR3 comprises 13 residues. Germline CDR1 KGHSH, CDR2 LQKENI. CDR3 amino acids: CASSPENFYEQYF. The CDR3 DNA is TGTGCCAGCTCACCGGAGAACTTCTACGAGCAGTACTTC.

This clone was observed a few times. The chain is built from TRBV27 and TRBJ2-7, with TRBD1 as a possible D gene (6 bases). Germline values: CDR1 MNHEY, CDR2 SMNVEV (reference sequence). CDR3 length: 15 residues. V was shortened by 3 bases and J by 3 bases, with 15 bases between the two germline ends. CDR3 nucleotide sequence: TGTGCCAGCAGTTTTCAACCGGGACACCTCTACGAGCAGTACTTC. This translates into CASSFQPGHLYEQYF.

The CDR3 is CAISGGPNTEAFF. CDR3 sequence (DNA): TGTGCCATCAGTGGCGGACCGAACACTGAAGCTTTCTTT. This chain uses TRBV10-3 with TRBJ1-1; D gene uncertain. Germline values: CDR1 ENHRY, CDR2 SYGVKD. V was cut by 4 bases and J by 1 base, with 7 bases left in between. The CDR3 loop spans 13 amino acids.

The chain employs TRBV5-1 and TRBJ2-6, with unresolved D. The CDR3 is made up of 18 amino acids. CDR1 is SGHRS and CDR2 is YFSETQ in the germline V gene. The V end was cut by 4 bases, the J end by 0 bases, with 17 bases between. The CDR3 DNA reads TGCGCCAGCAGCCTGGTAGGCTCTACGGCCTCTGGGGCCAACGTCCTGACTTTC. It is translated as CASSLVGSTASGANVLTF. Full variable domain (outside the CDR3, taken from reference TRBV5-1 and TRBJ2-6): KAGVTQTPRYLIKTRGQQVTLSCSPISGHRSVSWYQQTPGQGLQFLFEYFSETQRNKGNFPGRFSGRQFSNSRSEMNVSTLELGDSALYLCASSLVGSTASGANVLTFGAGSRLTVL.

CDR3 bases: TGTGCCAGCAGCCAAACAGGGCCTACCGGGGAGACCCAGTACTTC. This sequence encodes CASSQTGPTGETQYF. This chain connects TRBV4-2 to TRBJ2-5; possibly TRBD1 for D (6 bases). In germline, CDR1 is LGHNA, CDR2 YNFKEQ. CDR3 length equals 15 residues. Trimming shortened V by 2 bases and J by 5 bases, and 15 bases separated the two germline ends.

The genes are TRBV11-2 and TRBJ1-4; no firm D call. V lost 5 bases and J 2 bases, leaving 15 bases between the germline ends. The CDR3 extends over 16 amino acids. In germline, CDR1 is SGHAT, CDR2 FQNNGV. DNA of the CDR3: TGTGCCAGCAGCATCCAGGCCCCCGGGACTAATGAAAAACTGTTTTTT. This codes for CASSIQAPGTNEKLFF.

V and J are TRBV28 and TRBJ2-3; 7 bases line up with TRBD2. Germline V gene lookup returns CDR1 MDHEN and CDR2 SYDVKM. J gave up 4 bases and V 6 bases, and 7 bases lay outside the gene matches. The CDR3 spans 14 residues. CDR3 in DNA: TGTGCCAGCAGCCGAGCGGGACCTTCAGATACGCAGTATTTT. Its protein is CASSRAGPSDTQYF.

This clone was found a few times. The chain carries TRBV2 and TRBJ1-3; D call uncertain. The CDR3 extends over 14 amino acids. Per the germline V gene, CDR1 is SNHLY and CDR2 is FYNNEI. Trimming cost V 7 bases and J 0 bases, with 10 bases left between them. The CDR3 spells CASKLVNSGNTIYF. CDR3 bases: TGTGCCAGCAAGCTGGTCAACTCTGGAAACACCATATATTTT.

The chain recombines TRBV30 with TRBJ2-4, with 12 bases matching TRBD2. V gave up 5 bases and J gave up 1 base; unmatched junction bases: 6. This CDR3 contains 16 residues. The germline V gene has CDR1 GTSNPN and CDR2 SVGIG (reference sequence). CDR3 in DNA: TGTGCCTGGGACACGGGACTAGCGGGCGCCAAAAACATTCAGTACTTC. It translates to CAWDTGLAGAKNIQYF.

Comment on this clone: Relative to the germline gene, one junction end is altered; a read error may explain this. This chain links TRBV10-3 with TRBJ1-2; D may be TRBD1 (6 bases). CDR3 size: 14 residues. Germline CDR1 and CDR2: ENHRY and SYGVKD. CDR3 protein: CASTRGRGIYGYIF. The CDR3 DNA sequence: TGTGCCAGCACCCGGGGCAGGGGAATCTATGGCTACATCTTC.

A word on this clone: The junction does not match germline at one end; this may be a read error. The CDR3 DNA reads as TGCGCCAGCGGCTTGGACCAGATTACCTACGAGCAGTACTTC. This gives the protein CASGLDQITYEQYF. This rearrangement joins TRBV5-1 to TRBJ2-7; D unclear. The CDR3 runs to 14 residues. CDR1 and CDR2 (germline): SGHRS, YFSETQ.

The CDR3 loop reads CASLRNTGSEKLFF. In nucleotides, the CDR3 is TGTGCCAGCCTCCGAAACACAGGGAGTGAAAAACTGTTTTTT. The chain carries TRBV28 and TRBJ1-4; D may be TRBD1 (6 bases). The germline gives CDR1 MDHEN, CDR2 SYDVKM. This CDR3 spans 14 amino acids. V was shortened by 8 bases and J by 7 bases, with 17 bases between the two germline ends.

The DNA for the CDR3 is TGCGCCAGCAGCCAGGGGGGGAGCAGGCTGAACACTGAAGCTTTCTTT. This codes for CASSQGGSRLNTEAFF. The chain recombines TRBV4-3 with TRBJ1-1; perhaps TRBD1 as D (5 bases). The germline gives CDR1 LGHNA, CDR2 YSLEER. The CDR3 contains 16 residues. The V end lost 3 bases, the J end lost 0 bases, and 14 bases lay between the germline ends.

The chain combines TRBV7-2 with TRBJ2-1, with D possibly TRBD2 on 6 matching bases. Trimming took off 5 bases at V and 4 bases at J, with 15 bases between the two ends. The CDR3 consists of 15 residues. CDR1 and CDR2 (germline): SGHTA, FQGNSA. Here the CDR3 reads CASSPGAEVYNEQFF. CDR3 DNA sequence: TGTGCCAGCAGCCCGGGAGCGGAGGTTTACAATGAGCAGTTCTTC. The full variable domain, in which reference TRBV7-2 and TRBJ2-1 provide the parts outside the CDR3, is GAGVSQSPSNKVTEKGKDVELRCDPISGHTALYWYRQSLGQGLEFLIYFQGNSAPDKSGLPSDRFSAERTGGSVSTLTIQRTQQEDSAVYLCASSPGAEVYNEQFFGPGTRLTVL.

This CDR3 is CASSQRQGPDYGYTF. The CDR3 bases are TGTGCCAGCAGCCAACGACAGGGACCGGACTATGGCTACACCTTC. The genes are TRBV4-2 and TRBJ1-2; 7 bases align to TRBD1. The germline CDR1 and CDR2 sequences are LGHNA and YNFKEQ. V lost 2 bases, J lost 3 bases, and 6 bases stayed unmatched. The CDR3 spans 15 residues.

V usage is TRBV11-2 and J usage is TRBJ1-2; TRBD1 might be the D (5 bases). Trimming took 5 bases from V and 0 from J, leaving 10 bases between them. CDR3 length: 14 residues. Germline CDR1 is SGHAT and CDR2 is FQNNGV. The CDR3 DNA reads TGTGCCAGCAGCCCCTCGACAGCTAACTATGGCTACACCTTC. Amino acid sequence: CASSPSTANYGYTF.

This clone has just a few counts. The genes are TRBV29-1 and TRBJ2-1; 12 bases line up with TRBD2. The trim removed 6 bases at V and 9 bases at J, leaving 12 bases unmatched. This CDR3 comprises 15 residues. CDR1 and CDR2 from the germline V gene are SQVTM and ANQGSEA. The CDR3 DNA reads TGCAGCGTCGATAGGGCTAGCGGGAGGGGAGGTGAGCAGTTCTTC. Protein: CSVDRASGRGGEQFF.

The V and J genes are TRBV29-1 and TRBJ1-3, with D maybe TRBD1 (5 bases). The germline gives CDR1 SQVTM, CDR2 ANQGSEA. V dropped 4 bases and J dropped 1 base, with 11 bases sitting between them. This CDR3 is 14 amino acids long. The chain's CDR3 is CSVGAGTSGNTIYF. The CDR3 DNA follows: TGCAGCGTTGGGGCAGGGACTTCTGGAAACACCATATATTTT.

The chain links TRBV30 to TRBJ1-6, with TRBD1 matching 7 bases. The CDR3 runs to 14 residues. The V gene end was trimmed by 5 bases and the J gene end by 10 bases; junction bases not matched to a gene: 11. CDR1 is GTSNPN, CDR2 SVGIG, per germline (reference sequence). Here the CDR3 DNA reads TGTGCCTGGGGTGCCCTTGACAGGGTATCACCCCTCCACTTT. This sequence encodes CAWGALDRVSPLHF.

The chain has TRBV5-1 and TRBJ1-4; D remains unclear. CDR1 is SGHRS and CDR2 is YFSETQ in the germline V gene. The CDR3 spans 15 residues. Trimming pared 0 bases from V and 4 bases from J, leaving 10 bases between. The chain's CDR3 is CASSLGAGFNEKLFF. CDR3 sequence (DNA): TGCGCCAGCAGCTTGGGGGCCGGATTTAATGAAAAACTGTTTTTT.

This clone has a single count. CDR3 bases: TGCGCCAGCACTGGGCCCGGCACTGAAGCTTTCTTT. The encoded protein is CASTGPGTEAFF. The V call is TRBV5-1, the J call TRBJ1-1; D is unresolved. Germline V CDR1 and CDR2: SGHRS, YFSETQ. V was clipped by 6 bases and J by 4 bases, with 10 bases between them. The CDR3 loop spans 12 amino acids.

V gene TRBV6-5 combines with J gene TRBJ1-1; no clear D gene. Germline V gene sequence: CDR1 MNHEY, CDR2 SVGAGI. The CDR3 covers 10 residues. Trimming took 6 bases from V and 4 from J, leaving 3 bases between them. The CDR3 nucleotides are TGTGCCAGCAGCCGCACTGAAGCTTTCTTT. Protein sequence: CASSRTEAFF.

J is TRBJ2-7 and V is TRBV30; 7 nucleotides align to TRBD1. The CDR3 totals 11 residues. The trim removed 1 base at V and 6 bases at J, leaving 0 bases unmatched. Germline loops: CDR1 GTSNPN, CDR2 SVGIG (reference sequence). Here the CDR3 DNA reads TGTGCCTGGAGTGACAGGGGCGAGCAGTACTTC. Translating it yields CAWSDRGEQYF.